The next 16 T cell receptor beta chains were all read from a single sample in a study of early T cells in non-severe SARS-CoV-2 infection. MiXCR was run by TCRdb on the 5' RACE reads, yielding one entry per CDR3 protein. The profile shows 70,000 or so distinct CDR3 sequences, roughly a tenth of them singletons. This specimen was whole blood, taken at baseline. The receptors originated from an adult who was a healthcare worker with PCR-confirmed SARS-CoV-2 infection or an uninfected control (not recorded which).

This clonotype occurred a few times. The chain couples TRBV3-1 to TRBJ1-6, with D possibly TRBD1 on 6 matching bases. Deletions cut 4 bases from V and 3 bases from J, with 16 bases between. This CDR3 spans 17 amino acids. Germline CDR1 and CDR2: LGHDT and YNNKEL (reference sequence). CDR3 sequence: CASSPPPMTGYNSPLHF. Written as DNA, the CDR3 is TGTGCCAGCAGCCCACCGCCGATGACAGGCTATAATTCACCCCTCCACTTT.

This clonotype has a handful of counts. A junction end diverges from the germline sequence, so it may reflect a read error. The gene calls are TRBV5-4 and TRBJ1-1; D perhaps matches TRBD1 (5 bases). In germline, CDR1 is SGHNT, CDR2 YYREEE (reference sequence). This CDR3 region has 13 residues. DNA for the CDR3: TGTGCCAGCAGCTTTTTAGATCTTGGGGGGGTTTACTTT. It yields the protein CASSFLDLGGVYF.

This clonotype occurred many times. The CDR3 reads CASRGAYQPQHF. CDR3 coding DNA: TGTGCCAGTAGGGGAGCCTATCAGCCCCAGCATTTT. The V gene is TRBV19, the J gene TRBJ1-5; D gene uncertain. This CDR3 has 12 amino acids. The V end was cut by 6 bases, the J end by 5 bases, with 8 bases between. Germline CDR1 reads LNHDA; CDR2 reads SQIVND (reference sequence).

This clonotype appeared many times. This rearrangement joins TRBV4-1 to TRBJ2-2; no definite D call. This CDR3 is built from 14 residues. The germline gives CDR1 MGHRA, CDR2 YSYEKL. V was pared by 1 base and J by 3 bases, with 6 bases between. CDR3 amino acids: CASSQVVDTGELFF. The CDR3, as DNA: TGCGCCAGCAGCCAAGTAGTAGACACCGGGGAGCTGTTTTTT.

The CDR3 sequence: CASSLVGGTHYGYTF. The DNA for the CDR3 is TGTGCCAGCAGTTTGGTCGGGGGGACTCACTATGGCTACACCTTC. This sequence joins TRBV27 and TRBJ1-2; D perhaps matches TRBD1 (5 bases). V lost 3 bases, J lost 3 bases, and 14 bases lay in between. CDR1 and CDR2 (germline): MNHEY, SMNVEV (reference sequence). The CDR3 sequence is 15 residues long.

V gene TRBV24-1 combines with J gene TRBJ2-3; possible D gene TRBD2, 6 bases. V lost 9 bases, J lost 1 base, and 16 bases lay in between. This CDR3 region has 15 residues. Germline V gene lookup returns CDR1 KGHDR and CDR2 SFDVKD. The DNA for the CDR3 is TGTGCCACCGGAAAGATTTCGGGGGGCACAGATACGCAGTATTTT. It encodes CATGKISGGTDTQYF.

This clonotype appeared many times. J is TRBJ2-7 and V is TRBV20-1; the D gene is possibly TRBD1 (6 bases). The germline CDR1 and CDR2 sequences are DFQATT and SNEGSKA (reference sequence). The V and J ends lost 1 base and 2 bases respectively, with 15 bases between them. The CDR3 consists of 15 residues. Written as DNA, the CDR3 is TGCAGTGCTAGAGCCAACAGGGATGTGGCCTACGAGCAGTACTTC. It encodes CSARANRDVAYEQYF.

There are a few counts of this clonotype. The chain has TRBV6-2 or TRBV6-3 and TRBJ2-1, with 13 bases aligning to TRBD2. The CDR3 is 16 amino acids. Germline-derived CDR1 and CDR2 are MNHEY and SVGEGT. J gave up 9 bases and V 3 bases, and 8 bases lay outside the gene matches. CDR3 bases: TGTGCCAGCAGTTATCGGACTAGCGGGGGTTCCGGTGAGCAGTTCTTC. Its translation: CASSYRTSGGSGEQFF.

This clonotype has a handful of counts. CDR3 coding DNA: TGTGCCAGCGCGAGGGACAGTTATGGCTACACCTTC. It specifies CASARDSYGYTF. This rearrangement joins TRBV25-1 to TRBJ1-2; 7 bases are shared with TRBD1. V lost 8 bases, J lost 5 bases, and 5 bases stayed unmatched. This CDR3 has 12 residues. The germline gives CDR1 MGHDK, CDR2 SYGVNS.

V gene TRBV7-3 combines with J gene TRBJ1-1; D gene ambiguous. V dropped 5 bases and J dropped 4 bases, with 14 bases sitting between them. This CDR3 region has 14 residues. Germline V gene sequence: CDR1 SGHTA, CDR2 FQGTGA. CDR3 sequence reads: CASSLSTASTEAFF. The DNA for the CDR3 is TGTGCCAGCAGCCTTTCGACGGCATCCACTGAAGCTTTCTTT.

A few counts support this clonotype. V usage is TRBV19 and J usage is TRBJ1-5; 8 bases are a match to TRBD1. V lost 4 bases to trimming and J lost 3 bases; unmatched junction nucleotides: 5. Germline loops: CDR1 LNHDA, CDR2 SQIVND (reference sequence). There are 15 residues in the CDR3. For the CDR3, the DNA is TGTGCCAGTAGTACCCGGACAGGGTTCAATCAGCCCCAGCATTTT. Its protein is CASSTRTGFNQPQHF.

The rearrangement joins TRBV29-1 to TRBJ1-2, with D possibly TRBD1 on 5 matching bases. The CDR3 is 13 amino acids. With 2 bases removed from V and 6 bases from J, the gap between germline ends came to 13 bases. Germline V lookup: CDR1 SQVTM, CDR2 ANQGSEA. The CDR3 DNA reads TGCAGCGTTGAACCTTCTTTCAGGGATGGCTACACCTTC. Encoded protein: CSVEPSFRDGYTF.

This clonotype showed up many times. The chain links TRBV6-2 or TRBV6-3 to TRBJ2-1; 9 bases match TRBD2. In germline, CDR1 is MNHEY, CDR2 SVGEGT. The V gene end was trimmed by 7 bases and the J gene end by 2 bases; junction bases not matched to a gene: 6. The CDR3 covers 15 residues. DNA of the CDR3: TGTGCCAGCATCAATAGCGGGGGACCCTACAATGAGCAGTTCTTC. The encoded protein is CASINSGGPYNEQFF.

V gene TRBV7-3 combines with J gene TRBJ1-1; TRBD1 is a possible D gene (5 bases). Trimming pared 4 bases from V and 1 base from J, leaving 10 bases between. The germline gives CDR1 SGHTA, CDR2 FQGTGA. The CDR3 sequence is 14 residues long. CDR3 protein: CASSSSGANTEAFF. The CDR3 DNA reads TGTGCCAGCAGCTCCTCCGGGGCGAACACTGAAGCTTTCTTT.

This clonotype was counted a few times. The chain combines TRBV6-1 with TRBJ1-1; tentative D call: TRBD1 (5 bases). Germline loops: CDR1 MNHNS, CDR2 SASEGT. CDR3 length: 15 residues. V was pared by 5 bases and J by 0 bases, with 13 bases between. The CDR3 sequence: CASSPQGRMNTEAFF. CDR3 nucleotides: TGTGCCAGCAGTCCCCAGGGACGGATGAACACTGAAGCTTTCTTT.

V usage is TRBV19 and J usage is TRBJ2-3, with D uncertain. CDR3 length equals 14 residues. Germline V CDR1 and CDR2: LNHDA, SQIVND (reference sequence). V was shortened by 5 bases and J by 0 bases, with 9 bases between the two germline ends. The CDR3 sequence: CASSRRQSTDTQYF. CDR3 DNA sequence: TGTGCCAGTAGTCGTCGGCAGAGCACAGATACGCAGTATTTT.